This TCR beta chain was identified during a study of OX40 agonist ivuxolimab in advanced cancers. Study-level information: Age averaged around 60 years (range roughly 23 to 79), and 82.7% were male.

Profiled with immunoSEQ multiplex PCR; TCRdb holds only in-frame clones, not every one. In the table there are fewer than 80,000 clones, about 79% of which are singletons. If patients had autoimmune disease history or systemic immunosuppression, they were excluded. The V and J ends lost 0 bases and 8 bases, in that order; junction bases with no gene match: 5. Germline lookup yields CDR1 SGHDT and CDR2 YYEEEE. This CDR3 contains 14 residues. The receptor comes from an adult with an advanced solid tumor such as melanoma, head and neck, liver or kidney cancer. Here the sequenced sample was CD4+ or CD8+ T cells sorted from blood, taken in a trial of the OX40 agonist ivuxolimab. This chain joins TRBV5-6 and TRBJ1-2; 9 nucleotides line up with TRBD1. The CDR3 region is CASSLGDRARGYTF. The CDR3 bases are TGTGCCAGCAGCTTGGGGGACAGGGCAAGAGGCTACACCTTC. The full variable domain, its missing parts supplied by reference TRBV5-6 and TRBJ1-2, is DAGVTQSPTHLIKTRGQQVTLRCSPKSGHDTVSWYQQALGQGPQFIFQYYEEEERQRGNFPDRFSGHQFPNYSSELNVNALLLGDSALYLCASSLGDRARGYTFGSGTRLTVV.